The sequence of this TCR beta chain was determined in a study of neurological immune-mediated disorders. Notes on the study in general: The study found the most TCR clonal expansion in HTLV-1-associated myelopathy and the least in multiple sclerosis, below healthy controls.

Synthesis of cDNA was performed by 5'RACE using 10-nucleotide random UMIs. Each sequencing run yielded over 170 million TCR-beta sequences from 15-18 subjects. TCRdb re-derived calls from the 5' RACE reads in MiXCR, one entry per CDR3 protein. This sample yields 35,000 to 40,000 distinct CDR3 sequences, of which roughly 7% are seen a single time; about 4.6% belongs to the top ten. This CDR3 contains 14 residues. V was trimmed by 4 bases and J by 0 bases, leaving 4 bases between them. The unsorted libraries originated from 2 million PBMCs that had been stored at -80 C. At least ten counts were recorded for this clonotype. Its specificity is unknown.

The TCR was taken from a woman aged 35 to 49 in good health. The J gene is TRBJ2-6, the V gene TRBV12-3 or TRBV12-4; D uncertain. Source material: PBMCs. This chain's CDR3 is CASSSTSGANVLTF. DNA for the CDR3: TGTGCCAGCAGTTCAACCTCTGGGGCCAACGTCCTGACTTTC.